This T cell receptor (beta chain) derives from a study of T-cell reconstitution after alpha-beta-depleted transplantation in children (dated by TCRdb to 2016 to 2017). For the wider study: Using TCR repertoire profiling, the study quantitatively followed how T-cell immune reconstitution unfolded in children after TCRalphabeta/CD19-depleted allogeneic hematopoietic cell transplantation.

To prepare the library, PCR was applied. Reads for this sample came from an Illumina HiSeq 2500. Molecular barcoding was employed in the preparation of TCR libraries, with unique molecular identifiers being used to normalize TCRbeta repertoire quantification. TCRdb cleaned the public reads at Q25 with fastp, built clones with MiXCR and kept in-frame beta chains. A single entry per CDR3 protein holds the most common genes and DNA from its merged rows. The sample table contains 330,000 or so distinct CDR3 sequences; only one count was recorded for around a tenth of them. 2% to 3% of the sample is held by the ten biggest clonotypes. A note on this clonotype: Its target antigen remains unknown. Per-base quality was not reported, and no clone a single base away is much larger than it.

The CDR3 spans 14 residues, from the cysteine through the phenylalanine. The CDR3 DNA has 42 bases and is translated from base 1. Trimming leaves V shorter by 4 bases and J shorter by 2 bases, with the junction holding 5 bases beyond the gene matches. The germline V gene encodes CDR1 SEHNR and CDR2 FQNEAQ (reference sequence). The receptor comes from a human donor who donated a stem cell graft to a child with acute lymphoblastic leukemia. Source: PBMCs from the stem cell graft donor, taken from the stem cell graft. This chain joins TRBV7-9 to TRBJ2-7; 7 central bases correspond to TRBD2. The DNA is as follows: TGTGCCAGCAGCTCCGGGGGGAAAACCTACGAGCAGTACTTC. Its coded protein is CASSSGGKTYEQYF.